Below, 4 T cell receptor beta chains from the same sample are listed, as sequenced in a study of low-dose radiotherapy and immunotherapy resistance in tumors. TRAV and TRBV primers primed cDNA for both TCRalpha and TCRbeta. TCR amplification involved around 22 PCR cycles with a constant-region primer and V-primer adapter. TCRdb re-called the reads through MiXCR, storing one row per CDR3 protein. The sample yields tens of thousands of distinct CDR3 sequences, under 9.5% seen once. Specified time point: before trial treatment. Sample: PBMCs, taken before treatment. The source is a male donor with prostate cancer.

In regard to this clonotype: This probably arose from a read error, given a far larger clone one base away. The chain combines TRBV7-8 with TRBJ2-7; no firm D call. The CDR3 has 17 amino acids. Trimming shortened V by 1 base and J by 7 bases, and 23 bases separated the two germline ends. Germline CDR1 and CDR2: SGHVS and FQNEAQ. The CDR3 spells CASSLVTRALPYNEQYF. CDR3 DNA sequence: TGTGCCAGCAGCTTAGTGACAAGGGCACTACCTTACAATGAGCAGTACTTC.

This clonotype was found many times. J is TRBJ2-7 and V is TRBV20-1; D remains unclear. CDR3 length equals 13 residues. The V gene lost 8 bases and the J gene lost 4 bases, with 18 bases spanning the gap. Germline V gene data show CDR1 as DFQATT and CDR2 as SNEGSKA (reference sequence). The CDR3 loop reads CSIPPPGAYEQYF. The CDR3 region has the DNA TGCAGTATACCCCCCCCCGGAGCTTACGAGCAGTACTTC.

Points on this clonotype: A far larger clone is off by one base, so a read error is likely. The chain has TRBV7-6 and TRBJ2-1; 7 bases are shared with TRBD2. After removal of 5 bases from V and 10 bases from J, the junction contained 14 bases not matched to a gene. The CDR3 is 15 amino acids. The germline V gene has CDR1 SGHVS and CDR2 FNYEAQ. The CDR3 DNA follows: TGTGCCAGCAGCCCCCAAGCGGGAAGATTGTACGAGCAGTTCTTC. This sequence encodes CASSPQAGRLYEQFF.

This clonotype has ten or more counts. The J gene is TRBJ2-1, the V gene TRBV7-2, with D tentatively TRBD2 (6 bases). V lost 5 bases and J lost 4, with 15 bases in between. CDR3 length equals 15 residues. The germline V gene encodes CDR1 SGHTA and CDR2 FQGNSA. The CDR3: CASSIPGLAYNEQFF. The DNA of the CDR3 is TGTGCCAGCAGCATCCCGGGACTGGCATACAATGAGCAGTTCTTC.